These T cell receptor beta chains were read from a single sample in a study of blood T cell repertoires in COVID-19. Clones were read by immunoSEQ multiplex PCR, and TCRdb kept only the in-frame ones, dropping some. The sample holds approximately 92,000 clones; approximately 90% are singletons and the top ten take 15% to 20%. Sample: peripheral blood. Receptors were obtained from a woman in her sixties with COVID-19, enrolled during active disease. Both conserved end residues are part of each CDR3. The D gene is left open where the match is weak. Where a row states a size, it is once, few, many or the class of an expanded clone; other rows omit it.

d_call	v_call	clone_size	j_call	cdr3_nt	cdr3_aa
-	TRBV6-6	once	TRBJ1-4	TGTGCCAGCAGGGCAGGTGAAAAACTGTTTTTT	CASRAGEKLFF
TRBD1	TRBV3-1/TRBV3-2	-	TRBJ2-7	TGTGCCAGCAGCCAAGGGGACAGGGTAAGGGAGCAGTACTTC	CASSQGDRVREQYF
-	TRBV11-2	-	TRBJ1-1	TGTGCCAGCAGCTTGGAGGGAAGGGGGAACACTGAAGCTTTCTTT	CASSLEGRGNTEAFF
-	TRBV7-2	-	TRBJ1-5	TGTGCCAGCAGCCGACAGGGCAATCAGCCCCAGCATTTT	CASSRQGNQPQHF
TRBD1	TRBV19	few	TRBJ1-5	TGTGCCAGTAGTAAGGGGACAGAGAATCAGCCCCAGCATTTT	CASSKGTENQPQHF
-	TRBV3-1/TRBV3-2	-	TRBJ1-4	TGTGCCAGCAGCCAAGTGGAGCAGTATAATGAAAAACTGTTTTTT	CASSQVEQYNEKLFF
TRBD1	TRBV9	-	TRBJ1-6	TGTGCCAGCAGCGTAGCTCTGGACAGGAATTCACCCCTCCACTTT	CASSVALDRNSPLHF
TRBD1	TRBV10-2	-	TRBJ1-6	TGCGCCAGCAGTGAGTTGACAGGGGACAATTCACCCCTCCACTTT	CASSELTGDNSPLHF
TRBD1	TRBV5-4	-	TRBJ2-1	TGTGCCAGCAGGACAGGGGGCAACTACAATGAGCAGTTCTTC	CASRTGGNYNEQFF
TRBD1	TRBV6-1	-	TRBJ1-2	TGTGCCAGCAGTACCGGACAGGCGCGTGGCTACACCTTC	CASSTGQARGYTF
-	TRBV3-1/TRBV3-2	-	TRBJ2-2	TGTGCCAGCAGCCCGTATCGGGCGGGGTTTACCGGGGAGCTGTTTTTT	CASSPYRAGFTGELFF
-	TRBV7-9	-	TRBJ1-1	TGTGCCAGCAGCTTAGCGGTAGCGCTCGGCACTGAAGCTTTCTTT	CASSLAVALGTEAFF
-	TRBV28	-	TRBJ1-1	TGTGCCAGCAGTTCCCGCCCGGGAGTCAACACTGAAGCTTTCTTT	CASSSRPGVNTEAFF
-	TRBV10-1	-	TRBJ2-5	TGCGCCAGCAACGGCGGGGTCGGGGAGACCCAGTACTTC	CASNGGVGETQYF
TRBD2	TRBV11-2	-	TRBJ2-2	TGTGCCAGCAGCTTTTTCCGGGGTAGCGGGGGCAGAAACACCGGGGAGCTGTTTTTT	CASSFFRGSGGRNTGELFF
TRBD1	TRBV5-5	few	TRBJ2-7	TGTGCCAGCAGCCACGGACAGGACTCCTACGAGCAGTACTTC	CASSHGQDSYEQYF
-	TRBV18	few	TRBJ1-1	TGTGCCAGCTCACCAACATCGGGGAACACTGAAGCTTTCTTT	CASSPTSGNTEAFF
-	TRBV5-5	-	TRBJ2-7	TGTGCCAGCAGTAGGGGAAGGTCCTACGAGCAGTACTTC	CASSRGRSYEQYF
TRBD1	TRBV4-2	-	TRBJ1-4	TGTGCCAGCAGCCCCGGGACAGGGGAGGAAAAACTGTTTTTT	CASSPGTGEEKLFF
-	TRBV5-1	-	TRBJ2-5	TGCGCCAGCAGCACATCTGGCACAGGGGGGGGAGAGACCCAGTACTTC	CASSTSGTGGGETQYF
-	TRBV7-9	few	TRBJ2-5	TGTGCCAGCAGCCCTAGGTCCTCGATGATAGAGACCCAGTACTTC	CASSPRSSMIETQYF
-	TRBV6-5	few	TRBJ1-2	TGTGCCAGCGGGGACGGGGGTTCATTATGGCGCTACACCTTC	CASGDGGSLWRYTF
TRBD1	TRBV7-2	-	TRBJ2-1	TGTGCCAGCAGCTTAGTGGGAGGGACAGGGTCATCTGAGCAGTTCTTC	CASSLVGGTGSSEQFF
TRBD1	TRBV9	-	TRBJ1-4	TGTGCCAGCAGCCCGGGGGGGACAGATCGGGAAAAACTGTTTTTT	CASSPGGTDREKLFF
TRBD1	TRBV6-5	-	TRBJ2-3	TGTGCCAGCAGCAGGACAGGAGACACAGATACGCAGTATTTT	CASSRTGDTDTQYF
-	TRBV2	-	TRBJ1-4	TGTGCCAGCAGTTCCAATAATGAAAAACTGTTTTTT	CASSSNNEKLFF
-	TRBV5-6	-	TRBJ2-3	TGTGCCAGCAGCTTGCTGGGCGCAGATACGCAGTATTTT	CASSLLGADTQYF
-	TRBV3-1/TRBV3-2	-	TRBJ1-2	TGTGCCAGCAGCCTCTCGTGGGGGGAAGAGAACTATGGCTACACCTTC	CASSLSWGEENYGYTF
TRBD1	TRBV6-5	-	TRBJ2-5	TGTGCCAGCAAGCGACAGGGGGAAGAGACCCAGTACTTC	CASKRQGEETQYF
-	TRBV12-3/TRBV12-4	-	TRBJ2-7	TGTGCCAGCAGTTTTAGGAGTACCTACGAGCAGTACTTC	CASSFRSTYEQYF
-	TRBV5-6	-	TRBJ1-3	TGTGCCAGCAGCCTCGGACATCCGAGCTCTGGAAACACCATATATTTT	CASSLGHPSSGNTIYF
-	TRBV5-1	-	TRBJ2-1	TGCGCCAGCAGCTTCGGCGGGACCTACAATGAGCAGTTCTTC	CASSFGGTYNEQFF
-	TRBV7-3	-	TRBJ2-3	TGTGCCAGCAGCTTTAACTGGGGGGGCACAGATACGCAGTATTTT	CASSFNWGGTDTQYF
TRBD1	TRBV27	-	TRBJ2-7	TGTGCCAGCAGACCGGGACAGGGGCCTTACGAGCAGTACTTC	CASRPGQGPYEQYF
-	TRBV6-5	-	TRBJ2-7	TGTGCCAGCAGTTACTCGCTCGGCGGTAGCTCCTACGAGCAGTACTTC	CASSYSLGGSSYEQYF
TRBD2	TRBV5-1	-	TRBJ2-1	TGCGCCAGCAGCCGCTTGACTAGCGGCCATGAGCAGTTCTTC	CASSRLTSGHEQFF
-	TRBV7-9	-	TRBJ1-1	TGTGCCAGCAGCTTACCGGGGAACACTGAAGCTTTCTTT	CASSLPGNTEAFF
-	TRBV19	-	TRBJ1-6	TGTGCCTCTAACAGGCAGGATGGATCACCCCTCCACTTT	CASNRQDGSPLHF
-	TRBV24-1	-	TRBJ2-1	TGTGCCACCAGTGCGGCGGGTTCCTACAATGAGCAGTTCTTC	CATSAAGSYNEQFF
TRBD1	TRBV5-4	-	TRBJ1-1	TGTGCCAGCAGCTTGGACAGGGGGCAAACTGAAGCTTTCTTT	CASSLDRGQTEAFF
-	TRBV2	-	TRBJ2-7	TGTGCCAGCAAAGGGGTCACCTACGAGCAGTACTTC	CASKGVTYEQYF
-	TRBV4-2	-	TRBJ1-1	TGTGCCAGCAGCCAACCCGACAGGAACACTGAAGCTTTCTTT	CASSQPDRNTEAFF